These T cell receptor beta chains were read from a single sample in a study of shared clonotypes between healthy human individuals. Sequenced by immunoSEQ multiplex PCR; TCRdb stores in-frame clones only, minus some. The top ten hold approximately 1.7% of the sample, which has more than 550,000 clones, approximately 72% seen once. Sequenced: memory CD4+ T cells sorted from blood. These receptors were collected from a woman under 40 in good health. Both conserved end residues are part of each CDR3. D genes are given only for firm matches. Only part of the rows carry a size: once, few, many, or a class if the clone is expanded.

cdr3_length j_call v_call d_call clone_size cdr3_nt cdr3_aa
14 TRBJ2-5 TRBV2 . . TGTGCCAGCAGTCCCGACAGTATGAGTGAGACCCAGTACTTC CASSPDSMSETQYF
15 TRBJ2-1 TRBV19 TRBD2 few TGTGCCAGTAGTAGTACAGCGGGAGTAGGAGGTGAGCAGTTCTTC CASSSTAGVGGEQFF
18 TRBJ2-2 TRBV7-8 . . TGTGCCAGCAGCTTACCCCGGACGGGACGAACAAACCCCGGGGAGCTGTTTTTT CASSLPRTGRTNPGELFF
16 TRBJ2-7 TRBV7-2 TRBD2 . TGTGCCAGCAGCTCAGGTTATGGCGGGAGTTCCTACGAGCAGTACTTC CASSSGYGGSSYEQYF
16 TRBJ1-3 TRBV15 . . TGTGCCACCAGCGGTGCTTTATCGGGGACTGGAAACACCATATATTTT CATSGALSGTGNTIYF
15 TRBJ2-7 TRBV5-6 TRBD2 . TGTGCCAGCAGCTCCGGACTAGCGGGAGTTCACGAGCAGTACTTC CASSSGLAGVHEQYF
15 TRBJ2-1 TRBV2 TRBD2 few TGTGCCAGCAGAGGGCTAGCGGGAGTTTTCAATGAGCAGTTCTTC CASRGLAGVFNEQFF
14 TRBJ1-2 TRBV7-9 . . TGTGCCAGCAGCGCCTCGGGGAAATTTGATGGCTACACCTTC CASSASGKFDGYTF
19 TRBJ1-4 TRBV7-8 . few TGTGCCAGCAGCTTATCTAACCCCGCCGGAAGAGCAACTAATGAAAAACTGTTTTTT CASSLSNPAGRATNEKLFF
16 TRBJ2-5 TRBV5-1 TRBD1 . TGCGCCAGCAGCTTTGGTATGACAGGGGCGGGGGAGACCCAGTACTTC CASSFGMTGAGETQYF
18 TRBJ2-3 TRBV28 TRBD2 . TGTGCCAGCAGCGCAACCAAGACTAGCGGGAGGGCCATAGATACGCAGTATTTT CASSATKTSGRAIDTQYF
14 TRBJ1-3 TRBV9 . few TGTGCCAGCAGCGTAGGGACAGCGGGAAGCACCATATATTTT CASSVGTAGSTIYF
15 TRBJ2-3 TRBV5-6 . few TGTGCCAGCAGCTTGCTAGCTCAGCACACAGATACGCAGTATTTT CASSLLAQHTDTQYF
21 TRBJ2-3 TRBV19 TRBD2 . TGTGCCAGTAGTATAAGAGGGACTAGCGGGAGGCATCTACCTAGCACAGATACGCAGTATTTT CASSIRGTSGRHLPSTDTQYF
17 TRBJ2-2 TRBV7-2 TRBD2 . TGTGCCAGCAGCTCCTCCTCGGTAGCGGGAGGCACCGGGGAGCTGTTTTTT CASSSSSVAGGTGELFF
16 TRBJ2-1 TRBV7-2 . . TGTGCCAGCAGCTCTGGGGCCCGACTACTATACAATGAGCAGTTCTTC CASSSGARLLYNEQFF